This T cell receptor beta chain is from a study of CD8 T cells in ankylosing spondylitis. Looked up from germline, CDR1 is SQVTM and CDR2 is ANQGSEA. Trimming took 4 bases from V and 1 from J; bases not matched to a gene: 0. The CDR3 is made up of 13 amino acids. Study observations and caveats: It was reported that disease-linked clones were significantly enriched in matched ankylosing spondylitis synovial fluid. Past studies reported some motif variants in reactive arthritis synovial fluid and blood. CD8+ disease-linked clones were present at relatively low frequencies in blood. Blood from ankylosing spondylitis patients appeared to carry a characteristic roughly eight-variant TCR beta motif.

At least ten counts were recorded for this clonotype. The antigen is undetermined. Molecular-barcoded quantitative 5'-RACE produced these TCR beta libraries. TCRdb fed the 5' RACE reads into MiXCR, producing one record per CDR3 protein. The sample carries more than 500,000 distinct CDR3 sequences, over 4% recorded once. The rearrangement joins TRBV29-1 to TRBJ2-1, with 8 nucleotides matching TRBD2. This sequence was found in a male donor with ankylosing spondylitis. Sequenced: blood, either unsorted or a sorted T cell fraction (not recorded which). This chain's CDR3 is CSVVAGSYNEQFF. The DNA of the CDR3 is TGCAGCGTTGTAGCGGGGTCCTACAATGAGCAGTTCTTC.